The clone carrying this T cell receptor (beta chain) was observed a few times. As yet, its antigen is unknown. Trimming at V came to 4 bases and at J to 12 bases, leaving 3 bases not matched to a gene. The CDR3 consists of 12 residues. Germline values: CDR1 SEHNR, CDR2 FQNEAQ (reference sequence). PCR involved 60 Vbeta and 13 Jbeta primers. Generated by immunoSEQ multiplex PCR, the TCRdb table keeps only in-frame clones and is missing some. The sample has around 80,000 clones; over 70% are singletons. The record originates from a study of cytomegalovirus exposure and HLA in healthy donors. General observations from the study: Likely technical artifact: a cluster of highly shared sequence variants. Segments of the TCR beta V type were, in most cases, productive about 87% or about 30% of the time in an earlier analysis. In a later analysis, CMV-associated beta chains were mostly HLA-associated, it appeared. Later analysis identified about 17,000 TCR beta sequences associated with HLA alleles, using a false discovery rate threshold of 0.05.

The chain combines TRBV7-9 with TRBJ2-2, with 9 bases fitting TRBD1. What was sequenced was PBMCs. The TCR comes from a man aged 40-49 years in good health and CMV-seropositive. The CDR3 coding sequence is TGTGCCAGCAGCTATGGACAGGGGAAGCTGTTTTTT. Translation gives CASSYGQGKLFF.